One and the same sample provided the 3 T cell receptor beta chains below, sequenced in a study of OX40 agonist ivuxolimab in advanced cancers. TCRdb's table, derived via immunoSEQ multiplex PCR, lists solely in-frame clones and lacks some. Among about 8,900 clones listed, approximately 88% were seen once. The material was CD4+ or CD8+ T cells sorted from blood, obtained in a trial of the OX40 agonist ivuxolimab. The receptors were sampled from an adult with an advanced solid tumor such as melanoma, head and neck, liver or kidney cancer.

This clone came up a few times. The rearrangement uses TRBV28 and TRBJ1-5, with 8 bases fitting TRBD1. The CDR3 consists of 20 residues. The V gene's germline CDR1 is MDHEN and CDR2 SYDVKM. J was trimmed by 3 bases and V by 5 bases; bases with no gene match: 21. CDR3 coding DNA: TGTGCCAGCAGTCACCCAACAGGGGGTCCACAGGGGCGATTCAATCAGCCCCAGCATTTT. It is translated as CASSHPTGGPQGRFNQPQHF.

V and J are TRBV29-1 and TRBJ1-1; tentatively, D is TRBD1 (5 bases). Germline CDR1 SQVTM, CDR2 ANQGSEA. The CDR3 sequence is 13 residues long. Trimming removed 4 bases at V and 5 bases at J, with 14 bases between. The CDR3 DNA reads as TGCAGCGTTGTTAGGGGCCCGGGGACTGAAGCTTTCTTT. It codes for CSVVRGPGTEAFF.

This sequence joins TRBV10-3 and TRBJ2-6; the D gene could be TRBD1 or TRBD2 (5 bases each). This CDR3 is built from 14 residues. The V gene lost 8 bases and the J gene lost 2 bases, with 10 bases spanning the gap. Germline V gene data show CDR1 as ENHRY and CDR2 as SYGVKD. As DNA, the CDR3 is TGTGCCATCGGGGGAGTTGCTGGGGCCAACGTCCTGACTTTC. This gives the protein CAIGGVAGANVLTF.